The entry below describes one T cell receptor (beta chain). This clonotype was seen a few times. The antigen this receptor binds is unknown. There are no base qualities to consult, and no much larger clone falls within one base. Amplification of TCR beta CDR3 regions was carried out from RNA transcripts. The first round of RT-PCR for the TCR CDR3 was performed with the HTBI primer set and the Qiagen OneStep RT-PCR kit. Libraries were constructed in a second round of multiplex PCR, after which size selection and purification were carried out. The libraries were sequenced on an Illumina HiSeq2000 using paired-end 100 bp reads. On the authors' methods: SOAPnuke was used to process the raw data, removing reads that contained adapters or uncalled bases, had a mean Phred below 15, or lacked an exact match to the constant primer or identifier. High-quality paired reads were merged with COPE v1.2.5, and unique nucleotide sequences were defined as clonotypes. MiTCR v1.1 was used to align clonotypes to the IMGT TRBV, TRBD and TRBJ reference segments. The analysis included only V-J combinations with a frequency above 0.0001, which together covered around 99% of the repertoires. A TCS score was defined as the ratio between F50 (clonal expansion) and ExV (chaos), using BLOSUM62-based TCRdist between CDR3 peptides within each V-J. Welch's t-statistics and random forest reduced around 510 V-J features to 13, which were used in a naive Bayes classifier (R e1071). The raw public data were reprocessed by TCRdb itself: fastp quality trimming at Q25, MiXCR clonotype calling, in-frame beta chains only. Each entry is one CDR3 protein sequence, shown with its most common DNA and genes. It is TCRdb's table, rather than the study itself, that gives the V and J calls and clone size. This sample comprises under 750,000 distinct CDR3 sequences, 18% of them detected only once. Roughly 17% of the sample is held by the ten biggest clonotypes.

These data originate in a study of T cells in Graves' hyperthyroidism and ophthalmopathy (dated by TCRdb to the late 2010s). Regarding the study in general: Peripheral blood samples were taken at initial diagnosis, before any treatment was given. TCR V-J signatures able to tell the groups apart were searched for in a discovery cohort of 95 or so patients, of whom about 40 had Graves' ophthalmopathy and roughly 57 had stable Graves' hyperthyroidism. Prospective prediction of ophthalmopathy was tested in an independent validation cohort of approximately 19 hyperthyroidism patients and 17 patients who later progressed to ophthalmopathy. The roughly 100 discovery patients were randomly split 7:3 into training and test sets. Thyroid tissue and blood T-cell repertoires from several Graves' hyperthyroidism patients were also compared in the study. Following sampling, methimazole starting at 30 mg daily was given to hyperthyroidism patients, and high-dose intravenous methylprednisolone was given to ophthalmopathy patients. TCR Vbeta CDR3 sequencing of roughly 140 peripheral blood samples (roughly 41 ophthalmopathy, approximately 80 hyperthyroidism and about 17 progressor patients) is reported in the paper. Broad study findings and their caveats: A 13 V-J signature model separated ophthalmopathy from stable hyperthyroidism, with approximately 86% sensitivity and 81% to 83% specificity in cross-validation and 80%/75% in testing. Most expanded thyroid clonotypes (frequency above 0.001) were also detected in blood, a finding suggesting that blood repertoires may reflect thyroid immune responses. No statistical method was used to fix the sample size in advance, and group allocation was not hidden from the investigators. In validation, progression to ophthalmopathy was predicted by the model with roughly 71% sensitivity and about 72% specificity, a median of 6.5 months before onset.

There are 14 amino acids in the CDR3, from cysteine to phenylalanine inclusive. Of the read, only the CDR3 DNA is kept; its 42 bases are in frame from base 1. The junction shows trimming of 5 bases on V and 3 bases on J, and the gene matches do not reach 5 bases of it. The germline V gene (reference sequence) supplies CDR1 LNHDA and CDR2 SQIVND. The hyperthyroidism patients were between 18 and 65 years old and newly diagnosed, with a disease duration of less than 2 months. Any patient with an uncontrolled infection, another autoimmune disease, pregnancy or lactation was excluded. Diagnoses relied on clinical symptoms, serum thyroxine and TRAb, thyroid ultrasound and orbital computed tomography. Blood from progressor patients was drawn when they were first diagnosed with hyperthyroidism, before any ophthalmopathy symptoms appeared. Ficoll-Paque density gradient centrifugation was used to isolate PBMCs from around 10 ml of fresh peripheral blood. Patients classed as progressors first received a Graves' hyperthyroidism diagnosis and then went on to develop ophthalmopathy during follow-up. Total RNA was extracted using Trizol reagent, and RNA quality was assessed on an Agilent 2100 Bioanalyzer.

The material sequenced was blood. Rearrangement joined TRBV19 to TRBJ1-2; 8 central bases correspond to TRBD1. The receptor was isolated from a woman aged 45-65 years with Graves' hyperthyroidism that later progressed to Graves' ophthalmopathy. The DNA sequence follows: TGTGCCAGTAGTCCCGGACAGGGACACTATGGCTACACCTTC. It translates as CASSPGQGHYGYTF.